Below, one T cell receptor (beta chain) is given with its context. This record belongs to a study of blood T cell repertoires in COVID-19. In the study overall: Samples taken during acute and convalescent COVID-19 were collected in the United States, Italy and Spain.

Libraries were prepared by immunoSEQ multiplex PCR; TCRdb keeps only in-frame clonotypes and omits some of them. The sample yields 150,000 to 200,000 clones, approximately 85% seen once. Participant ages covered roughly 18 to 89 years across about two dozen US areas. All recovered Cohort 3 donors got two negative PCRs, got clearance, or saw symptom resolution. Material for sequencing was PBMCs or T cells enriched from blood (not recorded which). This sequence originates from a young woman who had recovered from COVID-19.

The CDR3, as DNA: TGTGCCAGCAGTGAACGGGACAGCTTGAACACTGAAGCTTTCTTT. This sequence encodes CASSERDSLNTEAFF. V and J are TRBV6-1 and TRBJ1-1; 7 bases agree with TRBD1. CDR1 MNHNS and CDR2 SASEGT come from the germline V gene. Trimming at V came to 2 bases and at J to 0 bases, leaving 3 bases not matched to a gene. CDR3 length: 15 amino acids.